These 10 T cell receptor beta chains came from one sample sequenced in a study of cytomegalovirus exposure and HLA in healthy donors. Primers: 60 Vbeta forward and 13 Jbeta reverse. The assay was immunoSEQ multiplex PCR, and TCRdb's table has in-frame clones only and misses some. The table lists 150,000 to 200,000 clones, over 70% of them singletons. Sequences were obtained from PBMCs. The receptors here all came from a woman in her fifties or sixties in good health and CMV-seronegative.

CDR3: CASSVTGNMNTEAFF. The CDR3 DNA reads as TGTGCCAGTAGCGTCACAGGAAACATGAACACTGAAGCTTTCTTT. The chain recombines TRBV19 with TRBJ1-1, with a weak D call TRBD1 (5 bases). Trimming shortened V by 6 bases and J by 0 bases, and 14 bases separated the two germline ends. Germline lookup yields CDR1 LNHDA and CDR2 SQIVND (reference sequence). The CDR3 sequence is 15 residues long.

The chain links TRBV28 to TRBJ2-7; D not certain. The CDR3 length is 11 residues. Trimming took off 9 bases at V and 0 bases at J, with 6 bases between the two ends. In germline, CDR1 is MDHEN, CDR2 SYDVKM. CDR3 sequence (DNA): TGTGCCAGTAGGAGCTCCTACGAGCAGTACTTC. It specifies CASRSSYEQYF.

CDR3 DNA sequence: TGTGCCAGCAGTTCCTCGTCCCCCAGGGTGAGGTCTGAAGCTTTCTTT. Protein sequence: CASSSSSPRVRSEAFF. The rearrangement uses TRBV28 and TRBJ1-1; D might be TRBD1 (5 bases). The germline gives CDR1 MDHEN, CDR2 SYDVKM. V was clipped by 4 bases and J by 6 bases, with 21 bases between them. The CDR3 is made up of 16 amino acids.

This clone was seen a few times. This chain joins TRBV6-5 and TRBJ2-4, with 7 bases lining up with TRBD1. The CDR3 extends over 14 amino acids. The V gene end was trimmed by 4 bases and the J gene end by 5 bases; junction bases not matched to a gene: 5. From germline, CDR1 is MNHEY and CDR2 SVGAGI. The CDR3 nucleotides are TGTGCCAGCAGTTCGCGGACAGGAGAAAACATTCAGTACTTC. It specifies CASSSRTGENIQYF.

V gene TRBV28 combines with J gene TRBJ1-1, with D maybe TRBD1 (5 bases). This CDR3 is built from 13 residues. Germline CDR1 and CDR2: MDHEN and SYDVKM. Trimming removed 6 bases from V and 5 bases from J, with 13 bases in between. The CDR3 DNA reads TGTGCCAGCAGGCGGATGGGGGGGACTGAAGCTTTCTTT. As protein: CASRRMGGTEAFF.

The rearrangement uses TRBV19 and TRBJ2-1, with 9 bases fitting TRBD1. CDR1 and CDR2 from the germline V gene are LNHDA and SQIVND (reference sequence). Losses at the gene ends were 7 bases for V and 5 bases for J; bases not matched to a gene: 9. The CDR3 is 15 residues long. In DNA form, the CDR3 reads TGTGCCAGTATTCAAGGGACAGGGATGGACAATGAGCAGTTCTTC. As protein: CASIQGTGMDNEQFF.

The chain carries TRBV11-2 and TRBJ1-3; a possible D gene is TRBD1 (5 bases). This CDR3 is built from 12 residues. Looked up from germline, CDR1 is SGHAT and CDR2 is FQNNGV. Trimming took off 5 bases at V and 14 bases at J, with 16 bases between the two ends. CDR3 DNA sequence: TGTGCCAGCAGCCCTCAATCGGGGGGACTATATTTT. It yields the protein CASSPQSGGLYF. Full variable domain (missing parts from reference TRBV11-2 and TRBJ1-3): EAGVAQSPRYKIIEKRQSVAFWCNPISGHATLYWYQQILGQGPKLLIQFQNNGVVDDSQLPKDRFSAERLKGVDSTLKIQPAKLEDSAVYLCASSPQSGGLYFGEGSWLTVV.

This rearrangement joins TRBV9 to TRBJ2-2; 10 bases fit TRBD2. The V and J ends lost 3 bases and 4 bases, in that order; junction bases with no gene match: 6. This CDR3 is 16 amino acids long. CDR1 and CDR2 from the germline V gene are SGDLS and YYNGEE. CDR3 protein: CASSAQGLAATGELFF. CDR3 nucleotide sequence: TGTGCCAGCAGCGCACAAGGACTAGCGGCCACCGGGGAGCTGTTTTTT.

This chain's CDR3 is CASSLGQLQETQYF. The DNA for the CDR3 is TGTGCCAGCAGCTTGGGACAGTTACAAGAGACCCAGTACTTC. The rearrangement links TRBV5-6 to TRBJ2-5; possible D gene TRBD1, 5 bases. The CDR3 consists of 14 residues. Per germline, CDR1 SGHDT and CDR2 YYEEEE. The germline V and J ends were trimmed by 0 bases and 2 bases, with 8 bases remaining between them.

The rearrangement uses TRBV7-9 and TRBJ2-7; D is perhaps TRBD1 (5 bases). The CDR3 spans 19 residues. Germline V gives CDR1 SEHNR, CDR2 FQNEAQ (reference sequence). Trimming took off 5 bases at V and 1 base at J, with 27 bases between the two ends. The CDR3 loop is CASSPLTSGAPRISYEQYF. The CDR3, as DNA: TGTGCCAGCAGCCCGTTGACTTCTGGGGCCCCCCGAATATCCTACGAGCAGTACTTC.